This T cell receptor (beta chain) came from a study of shared clonotypes between healthy human individuals. In its sample, this clone was seen many times. Germline V gene sequence: CDR1 SGHTA, CDR2 FQGNSA. CDR3 length: 14 amino acids. The germline V and J ends were trimmed by 1 base and 9 bases, with 13 bases remaining between them. Every subset had its genomic DNA shared out evenly among several immunoSEQ plates. Produced via immunoSEQ multiplex PCR; TCRdb's table is partial and in-frame only. This table holds about 520,000 clones, almost 80% found once. The sample consisted of PBMCs. V and J are TRBV7-2 and TRBJ2-1; D is tentatively TRBD1 or TRBD2 (6 bases each). The receptor was derived from a woman between 35 and 50 years old in good health. Some clones in this sample may be carry-over from other donors' samples. CDR3 region: CASSLGGGSPEQFF. Here the CDR3 DNA reads TGTGCCAGCAGCTTAGGAGGGGGGAGTCCTGAGCAGTTCTTC.